Listed below are T cell receptor beta chains from one sample, sequenced in a study of control samples from healthy donors and cancer patients. Some clones are missing from TCRdb's copy, which holds only in-frame ones; the method was immunoSEQ multiplex PCR. The sample shows approximately 69,000 clones, roughly 90% of them seen only once. Sequencing was done on a sample of PBMCs. The receptors stem from a man aged 60-69 years with colorectal cancer. Both conserved end residues are part of each CDR3. The D gene is left open where the match is weak. A row's size may be missing; if present it is once, few, many or a size class.

d_gene: .; abundance: .; v_gene: TRBV4-1; j_gene: TRBJ2-1; CDR3aa: CASSQEGRLGGGEQFF; CDR3nt: TGCGCCAGCAGCCAAGAAGGGAGACTAGGGGGTGGTGAGCAGTTCTTC
d_gene: TRBD2; abundance: .; v_gene: TRBV4-1; j_gene: TRBJ2-3; CDR3aa: CASSRTSGGSGSTDTQYF; CDR3nt: TGCGCCAGCAGCCGGACTAGCGGGGGTTCCGGAAGCACAGATACGCAGTATTTT
d_gene: .; abundance: .; v_gene: TRBV9; j_gene: TRBJ2-2; CDR3aa: CASSTGVPTGELFF; CDR3nt: TGTGCCAGCAGCACCGGCGTTCCCACCGGGGAGCTGTTTTTT
d_gene: .; abundance: once; v_gene: TRBV27; j_gene: TRBJ2-2; CDR3aa: CASSRAGNTGELFF; CDR3nt: TGTGCCAGCAGCCGAGCGGGGAACACCGGGGAGCTGTTTTTT
d_gene: .; abundance: .; v_gene: TRBV19; j_gene: TRBJ2-5; CDR3aa: CASRRSAGTIETQYF; CDR3nt: TGTGCCAGTAGGAGGTCGGCAGGGACCATAGAGACCCAGTACTTC
d_gene: .; abundance: .; v_gene: TRBV2; j_gene: TRBJ1-2; CDR3aa: CASLVALGGYTF; CDR3nt: TGTGCCAGCCTAGTGGCCTTGGGCGGCTACACCTTC
d_gene: .; abundance: .; v_gene: TRBV12-3/TRBV12-4; j_gene: TRBJ1-1; CDR3aa: CASTAGNTEAFF; CDR3nt: TGTGCCAGCACCGCCGGGAACACTGAAGCTTTCTTT
d_gene: .; abundance: .; v_gene: TRBV7-8; j_gene: TRBJ1-6; CDR3aa: CASSYRGLELTGSPLHF; CDR3nt: TGTGCCAGCAGCTATCGGGGCCTGGAACTTACTGGTTCACCCCTCCACTTT
d_gene: .; abundance: .; v_gene: TRBV19; j_gene: TRBJ2-1; CDR3aa: CASSGSRPPNNEQFF; CDR3nt: TGTGCCAGTAGTGGAAGCCGCCCCCCGAACAATGAGCAGTTCTTC
d_gene: TRBD1; abundance: .; v_gene: TRBV5-3; j_gene: TRBJ1-5; CDR3aa: CARSRDRGRGQPQHF; CDR3nt: TGTGCCAGAAGCCGGGACAGGGGAAGGGGGCAGCCCCAGCATTTT
d_gene: .; abundance: .; v_gene: TRBV3-1/TRBV3-2; j_gene: TRBJ1-1; CDR3aa: CASSQGGNTEAFF; CDR3nt: TGTGCCAGCAGCCAAGGAGGGAACACTGAAGCTTTCTTT
d_gene: TRBD1; abundance: .; v_gene: TRBV6-1; j_gene: TRBJ1-2; CDR3aa: CASNPGTGYGYTF; CDR3nt: TGTGCCAGCAACCCAGGGACAGGCTATGGCTACACCTTC
d_gene: .; abundance: .; v_gene: TRBV3-1/TRBV3-2; j_gene: TRBJ2-3; CDR3aa: CASSQGAARGTDTQYF; CDR3nt: TGTGCCAGCAGCCAAGGGGCAGCGCGGGGCACAGATACGCAGTATTTT
d_gene: .; abundance: .; v_gene: TRBV5-1; j_gene: TRBJ2-1; CDR3aa: CASSSAWGSGEQFF; CDR3nt: TGCGCCAGCAGCTCCGCTTGGGGGAGTGGTGAGCAGTTCTTC
d_gene: .; abundance: .; v_gene: TRBV12-3/TRBV12-4; j_gene: TRBJ2-2; CDR3aa: CASSLVPTGELFF; CDR3nt: TGTGCCAGCAGTTTAGTTCCCACCGGGGAGCTGTTTTTT
d_gene: .; abundance: once; v_gene: TRBV30; j_gene: TRBJ1-3; CDR3aa: CAWSTVSSGNTIYF; CDR3nt: TGTGCCTGGAGTACAGTGAGCTCTGGAAACACCATATATTTT
d_gene: .; abundance: few; v_gene: TRBV6-5; j_gene: TRBJ2-2; CDR3aa: CASRRTLAGELFF; CDR3nt: TGTGCCAGCAGAAGGACCCTGGCCGGGGAGCTGTTTTTT
d_gene: .; abundance: .; v_gene: TRBV6-2/TRBV6-3; j_gene: TRBJ2-3; CDR3aa: CASSYAWITQYF; CDR3nt: TGTGCCAGCAGTTACGCGTGGATTACGCAGTATTTT
d_gene: TRBD1; abundance: .; v_gene: TRBV7-9; j_gene: TRBJ2-7; CDR3aa: CASSADRGGYEQYF; CDR3nt: TGTGCCAGCAGCGCCGACAGGGGTGGCTACGAGCAGTACTTC
d_gene: .; abundance: .; v_gene: TRBV7-2; j_gene: TRBJ2-2; CDR3aa: CASSQFLTGELFF; CDR3nt: TGTGCCAGCAGTCAATTCCTCACCGGGGAGCTGTTTTTT
d_gene: .; abundance: once; v_gene: TRBV28; j_gene: TRBJ2-3; CDR3aa: CASSLNRQSDTQYF; CDR3nt: TGTGCCAGCAGTTTAAACCGACAGTCAGATACGCAGTATTTT
d_gene: .; abundance: .; v_gene: TRBV7-9; j_gene: TRBJ2-1; CDR3aa: CASSTTRDLSYNEQFF; CDR3nt: TGTGCCAGCAGCACTACCCGAGACCTCTCCTACAATGAGCAGTTCTTC
d_gene: TRBD2; abundance: once; v_gene: TRBV7-2; j_gene: TRBJ2-3; CDR3aa: CASSLALAGASTDTQYF; CDR3nt: TGTGCCAGCAGCTTAGCGCTAGCGGGGGCCTCCACAGATACGCAGTATTTT
d_gene: .; abundance: .; v_gene: TRBV7-3; j_gene: TRBJ2-3; CDR3aa: CASSRLGGTDTQYF; CDR3nt: TGTGCCAGCAGCAGACTAGGAGGCACAGATACGCAGTATTTT
d_gene: .; abundance: .; v_gene: TRBV7-9; j_gene: TRBJ1-4; CDR3aa: CASSLVGTEEKLFF; CDR3nt: TGTGCCAGCAGCTTAGTGGGGACGGAGGAAAAACTGTTTTTT
d_gene: .; abundance: .; v_gene: TRBV6-5; j_gene: TRBJ2-2; CDR3aa: CASRKPGVQTGELFF; CDR3nt: TGTGCCAGCAGGAAACCGGGGGTCCAGACCGGGGAGCTGTTTTTT
d_gene: .; abundance: .; v_gene: TRBV6-6; j_gene: TRBJ1-1; CDR3aa: CASHPGVTEAFF; CDR3nt: TGTGCCAGCCACCCCGGAGTCACTGAAGCTTTCTTT
d_gene: .; abundance: .; v_gene: TRBV6-5; j_gene: TRBJ2-1; CDR3aa: CASSSMGGEQFF; CDR3nt: TGTGCCAGCAGTTCGATGGGTGGTGAGCAGTTCTTC
d_gene: TRBD1; abundance: .; v_gene: TRBV6-5; j_gene: TRBJ1-6; CDR3aa: CASLQGGNNSPLHF; CDR3nt: TGTGCCAGCCTACAGGGGGGAAATAATTCACCCCTCCACTTT
d_gene: .; abundance: once; v_gene: TRBV5-5; j_gene: TRBJ1-1; CDR3aa: CASSRLGGRVTEAFF; CDR3nt: TGTGCCAGCAGCCGCTTGGGGGGGCGCGTCACTGAAGCTTTCTTT
d_gene: .; abundance: .; v_gene: TRBV2; j_gene: TRBJ2-1; CDR3aa: CASSLPKTPTGFF; CDR3nt: TGTGCCAGCAGTCTCCCCAAGACCCCTACGGGGTTCTTC
d_gene: TRBD1; abundance: .; v_gene: TRBV9; j_gene: TRBJ2-7; CDR3aa: CASSVSPSTGPSYEQYF; CDR3nt: TGTGCCAGCAGCGTTTCCCCCTCGACAGGGCCCTCCTACGAGCAGTACTTC
d_gene: .; abundance: .; v_gene: TRBV25-1; j_gene: TRBJ2-7; CDR3aa: CATPIESYEQYF; CDR3nt: TGTGCCACCCCCATTGAGTCCTACGAGCAGTACTTC
d_gene: TRBD1; abundance: .; v_gene: TRBV10-3; j_gene: TRBJ2-5; CDR3aa: CAISSGTGQETQYF; CDR3nt: TGTGCCATCAGCTCTGGGACAGGGCAAGAGACCCAGTACTTC
d_gene: .; abundance: .; v_gene: TRBV6-6; j_gene: TRBJ1-2; CDR3aa: CASSLNYGYTF; CDR3nt: TGTGCCAGCAGTCTCAACTATGGCTACACCTTC
d_gene: .; abundance: .; v_gene: TRBV11-2; j_gene: TRBJ2-5; CDR3aa: CASSLDASGTVEETQYF; CDR3nt: TGTGCCAGCAGCTTAGATGCCTCCGGGACGGTAGAAGAGACCCAGTACTTC
d_gene: TRBD1; abundance: .; v_gene: TRBV19; j_gene: TRBJ1-3; CDR3aa: CATQWTGNSGNTIYF; CDR3nt: TGTGCCACCCAATGGACAGGGAATTCTGGAAACACCATATATTTT
d_gene: TRBD1; abundance: once; v_gene: TRBV2; j_gene: TRBJ2-2; CDR3aa: CASRERDRGPGELFF; CDR3nt: TGTGCCAGCAGGGAGCGGGACAGGGGGCCCGGGGAGCTGTTTTTT
d_gene: TRBD1; abundance: .; v_gene: TRBV6-2/TRBV6-3; j_gene: TRBJ2-7; CDR3aa: CASSYRDSLSYEQYF; CDR3nt: TGTGCCAGCAGTTACAGGGACAGTCTCTCCTACGAGCAGTACTTC
d_gene: .; abundance: .; v_gene: TRBV12-3/TRBV12-4; j_gene: TRBJ2-7; CDR3aa: CASSFSKYEQYF; CDR3nt: TGTGCCAGCAGTTTTAGTAAGTACGAGCAGTACTTC
d_gene: .; abundance: .; v_gene: TRBV19; j_gene: TRBJ1-2; CDR3aa: CASSIRVGNYGYTF; CDR3nt: TGTGCCAGTAGTATCAGGGTCGGTAACTATGGCTACACCTTC
d_gene: .; abundance: .; v_gene: TRBV6-5; j_gene: TRBJ2-7; CDR3aa: CASSPDDYEQYF; CDR3nt: TGTGCCAGCAGTCCGGACGATTACGAGCAGTACTTC
d_gene: .; abundance: .; v_gene: TRBV21-1; j_gene: TRBJ1-5; CDR3aa: CASGLRGRDPYHSNQPQHF; CDR3nt: TGTGCCAGCGGGCTACGGGGCCGCGACCCTTACCATAGCAATCAGCCCCAGCATTTT
d_gene: .; abundance: .; v_gene: TRBV7-6; j_gene: TRBJ1-1; CDR3aa: CASSPKAPTARGSGTEAFF; CDR3nt: TGTGCCAGCAGCCCAAAAGCCCCAACGGCTAGGGGTTCGGGCACTGAAGCTTTCTTT
d_gene: TRBD2; abundance: .; v_gene: TRBV5-1; j_gene: TRBJ2-7; CDR3aa: CASSPGRAGLEQYF; CDR3nt: TGCGCCAGCAGCCCGGGGAGGGCCGGGCTCGAGCAGTACTTC
d_gene: .; abundance: once; v_gene: TRBV6-6; j_gene: TRBJ2-1; CDR3aa: CASRGGGGHYNEQFF; CDR3nt: TGTGCCAGCAGAGGGGGCGGGGGGCATTACAATGAGCAGTTCTTC
d_gene: .; abundance: .; v_gene: TRBV5-1; j_gene: TRBJ1-4; CDR3aa: CASSLTATNEKLFF; CDR3nt: TGCGCCAGCAGCTTAACCGCAACTAATGAAAAACTGTTTTTT
d_gene: TRBD1; abundance: .; v_gene: TRBV3-1/TRBV3-2; j_gene: TRBJ1-2; CDR3aa: CASSQALTGDGYTF; CDR3nt: TGTGCCAGCAGCCAAGCCCTTACAGGGGATGGCTACACCTTC
d_gene: .; abundance: .; v_gene: TRBV4-1; j_gene: TRBJ1-4; CDR3aa: CASSRMIEEKLFF; CDR3nt: TGCGCCAGCAGCCGAATGATTGAGGAAAAACTGTTTTTT
d_gene: .; abundance: once; v_gene: TRBV30; j_gene: TRBJ2-7; CDR3aa: CAWDRGASEQYF; CDR3nt: TGTGCCTGGGACCGAGGGGCGTCCGAGCAGTACTTC
d_gene: .; abundance: .; v_gene: TRBV5-1; j_gene: TRBJ2-2; CDR3aa: CASSPLWEERGELFF; CDR3nt: TGCGCCAGCAGCCCATTGTGGGAGGAGCGTGGGGAGCTGTTTTTT
d_gene: .; abundance: .; v_gene: TRBV11-2; j_gene: TRBJ2-1; CDR3aa: CASSLGGTVTMDEQFF; CDR3nt: TGTGCCAGCAGCCTGGGGGGAACCGTCACCATGGATGAGCAGTTCTTC
d_gene: TRBD2; abundance: .; v_gene: TRBV4-1; j_gene: TRBJ2-1; CDR3aa: CASSRTTGTSGRPTYNEQFF; CDR3nt: TGCGCCAGCAGCCGCACCACCGGGACTAGCGGTAGGCCCACCTACAATGAGCAGTTCTTC
d_gene: .; abundance: .; v_gene: TRBV9; j_gene: TRBJ1-1; CDR3aa: CASSVGFFRCPWEGVMNTEAFF; CDR3nt: TGTGCCAGCAGCGTAGGGTTCTTTCGGTGCCCCTGGGAAGGGGTCATGAACACTGAAGCTTTCTTT
d_gene: .; abundance: .; v_gene: TRBV18; j_gene: TRBJ2-7; CDR3aa: CASSPELGYHEQYF; CDR3nt: TGTGCCAGCTCACCGGAGTTGGGGTACCACGAGCAGTACTTC
d_gene: .; abundance: .; v_gene: TRBV5-1; j_gene: TRBJ2-2; CDR3aa: CASSPVAGKAGELFF; CDR3nt: TGCGCCAGCAGCCCGGTTGCGGGGAAGGCCGGGGAGCTGTTTTTT
d_gene: .; abundance: .; v_gene: TRBV3-1/TRBV3-2; j_gene: TRBJ2-7; CDR3aa: CASSPQGAGEQYF; CDR3nt: TGTGCCAGCAGCCCACAGGGTGCAGGGGAGCAGTACTTC